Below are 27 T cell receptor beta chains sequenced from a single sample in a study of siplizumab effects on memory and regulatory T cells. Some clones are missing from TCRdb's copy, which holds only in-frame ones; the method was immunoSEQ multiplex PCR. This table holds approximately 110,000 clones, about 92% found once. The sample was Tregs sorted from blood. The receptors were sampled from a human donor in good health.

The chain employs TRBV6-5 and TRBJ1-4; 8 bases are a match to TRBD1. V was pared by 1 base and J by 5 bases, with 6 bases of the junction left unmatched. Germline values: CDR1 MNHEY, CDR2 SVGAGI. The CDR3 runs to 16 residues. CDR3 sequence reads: CASSYFGGQVNEKLFF. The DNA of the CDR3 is TGTGCCAGCAGTTACTTTGGGGGACAGGTCAATGAAAAACTGTTTTTT.

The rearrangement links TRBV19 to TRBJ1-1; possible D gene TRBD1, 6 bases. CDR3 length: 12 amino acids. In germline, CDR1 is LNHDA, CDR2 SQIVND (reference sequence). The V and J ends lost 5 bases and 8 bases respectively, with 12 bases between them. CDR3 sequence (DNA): TGTGCCAGTAGTCTGAGACAGGCAGAAGCTTTCTTT. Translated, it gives CASSLRQAEAFF.

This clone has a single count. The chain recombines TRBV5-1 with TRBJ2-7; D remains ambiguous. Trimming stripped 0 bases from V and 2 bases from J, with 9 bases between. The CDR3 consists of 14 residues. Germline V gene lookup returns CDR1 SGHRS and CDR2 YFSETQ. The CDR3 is CASSLGTITYEQYF. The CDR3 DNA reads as TGCGCCAGCAGCTTGGGGACCATCACCTACGAGCAGTACTTC.

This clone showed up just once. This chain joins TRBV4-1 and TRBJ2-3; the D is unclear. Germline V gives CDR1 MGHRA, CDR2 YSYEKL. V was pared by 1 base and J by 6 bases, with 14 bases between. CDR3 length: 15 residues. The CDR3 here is CASSQGGASRDTQYF. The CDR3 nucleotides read TGCGCCAGCAGCCAAGGTGGAGCCTCAAGGGATACGCAGTATTTT.

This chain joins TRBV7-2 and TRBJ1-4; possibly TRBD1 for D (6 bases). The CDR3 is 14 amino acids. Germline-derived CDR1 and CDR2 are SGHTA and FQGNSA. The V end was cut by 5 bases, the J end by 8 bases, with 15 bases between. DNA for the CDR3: TGTGCCAGCAGCACCTCCGGGACAACGGAAAAACTGTTTTTT. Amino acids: CASSTSGTTEKLFF.

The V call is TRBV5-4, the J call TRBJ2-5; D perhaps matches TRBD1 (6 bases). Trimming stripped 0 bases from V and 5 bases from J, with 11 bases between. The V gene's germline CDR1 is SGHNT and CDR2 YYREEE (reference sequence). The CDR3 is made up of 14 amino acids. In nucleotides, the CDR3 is TGTGCCAGCAGCTTGGTGGCAGGGGCTGAGACCCAGTACTTC. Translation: CASSLVAGAETQYF.

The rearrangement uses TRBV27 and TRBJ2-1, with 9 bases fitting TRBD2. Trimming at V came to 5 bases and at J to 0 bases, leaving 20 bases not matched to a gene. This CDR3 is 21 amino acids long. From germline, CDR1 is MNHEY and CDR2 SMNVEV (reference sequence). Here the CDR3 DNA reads TGTGCCAGCAGTCCCGGCACCGCGGGGGGGGTTTTAATAGGCTCCTACAATGAGCAGTTCTTC. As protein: CASSPGTAGGVLIGSYNEQFF.

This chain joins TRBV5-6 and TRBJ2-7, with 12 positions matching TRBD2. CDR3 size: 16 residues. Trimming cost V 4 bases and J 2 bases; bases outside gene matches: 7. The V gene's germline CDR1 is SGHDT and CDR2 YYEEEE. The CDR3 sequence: CASSLPGLAGTYEQYF. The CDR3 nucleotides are TGTGCCAGCAGCCTCCCCGGACTAGCGGGGACCTACGAGCAGTACTTC.

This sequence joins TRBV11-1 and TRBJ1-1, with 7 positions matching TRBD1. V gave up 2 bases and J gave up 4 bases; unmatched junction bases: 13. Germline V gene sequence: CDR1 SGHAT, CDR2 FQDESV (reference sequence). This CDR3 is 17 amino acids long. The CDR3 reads CASSLRNRGGGGTEAFF. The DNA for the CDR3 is TGTGCCAGCAGCTTACGTAACAGGGGTGGAGGAGGCACTGAAGCTTTCTTT.

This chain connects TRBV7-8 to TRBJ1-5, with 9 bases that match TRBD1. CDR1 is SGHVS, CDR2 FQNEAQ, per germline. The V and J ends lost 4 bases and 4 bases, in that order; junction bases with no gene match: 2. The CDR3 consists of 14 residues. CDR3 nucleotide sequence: TGTGCCAGCAGCTACAGGGGGCAAAATCAGCCCCAGCATTTT. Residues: CASSYRGQNQPQHF.

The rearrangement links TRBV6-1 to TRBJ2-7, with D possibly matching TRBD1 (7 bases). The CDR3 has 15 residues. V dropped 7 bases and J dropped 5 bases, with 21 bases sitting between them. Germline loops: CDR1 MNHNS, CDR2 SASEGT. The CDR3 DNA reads TGTGCCAGCACGATCTTACGACAGGGCGGGGACGAGCAGTACTTC. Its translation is CASTILRQGGDEQYF.

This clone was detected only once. The CDR3 DNA is TGCGCCAGCAGCTCAGACCCCGGAGGAAACACCATATATTTT. Residues: CASSSDPGGNTIYF. The chain has TRBV5-1 and TRBJ1-3; D unresolved. This CDR3 region has 14 residues. CDR1 and CDR2 from the germline V gene are SGHRS and YFSETQ. V was cut by 3 bases and J by 4 bases, with 11 bases left in between.

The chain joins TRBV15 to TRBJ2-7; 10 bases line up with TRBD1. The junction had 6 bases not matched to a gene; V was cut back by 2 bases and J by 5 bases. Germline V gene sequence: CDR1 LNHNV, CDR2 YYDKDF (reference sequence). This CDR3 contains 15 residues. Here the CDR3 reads CATSRQGTGDHEQYF. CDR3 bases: TGTGCCACCAGCAGACAAGGGACAGGGGACCACGAGCAGTACTTC.

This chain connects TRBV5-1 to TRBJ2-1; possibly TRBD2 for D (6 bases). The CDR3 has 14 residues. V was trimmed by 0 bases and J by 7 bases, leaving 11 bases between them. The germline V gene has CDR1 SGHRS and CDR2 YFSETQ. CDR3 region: CASSLAGSSNEQFF. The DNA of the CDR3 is TGCGCCAGCAGCTTGGCCGGGAGCTCAAATGAGCAGTTCTTC.

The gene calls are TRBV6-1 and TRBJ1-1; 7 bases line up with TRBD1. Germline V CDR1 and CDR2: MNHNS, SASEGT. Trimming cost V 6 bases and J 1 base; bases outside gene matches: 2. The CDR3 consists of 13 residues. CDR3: CASRGQPNTEAFF. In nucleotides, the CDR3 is TGTGCCAGCAGGGGACAGCCGAACACTGAAGCTTTCTTT.

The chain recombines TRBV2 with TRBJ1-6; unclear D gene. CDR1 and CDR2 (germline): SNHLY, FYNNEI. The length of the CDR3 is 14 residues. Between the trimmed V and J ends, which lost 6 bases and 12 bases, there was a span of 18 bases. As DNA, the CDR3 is TGTGCCAGCAGACGGGGAGATAGGGTAGGACCCCTCCACTTT. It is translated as CASRRGDRVGPLHF.

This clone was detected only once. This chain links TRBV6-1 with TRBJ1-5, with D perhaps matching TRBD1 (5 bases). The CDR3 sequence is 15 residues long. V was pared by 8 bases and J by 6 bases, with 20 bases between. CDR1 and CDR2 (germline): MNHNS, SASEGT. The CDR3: CASALTLQGGQPQHF. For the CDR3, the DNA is TGTGCCAGCGCCTTGACACTCCAGGGTGGTCAGCCCCAGCATTTT.

CDR3 nucleotides: TGTGCCAGCAGCGGGGGACATCTTAATCAGCCCCAGCATTTT. Amino acids: CASSGGHLNQPQHF. This chain uses TRBV9 with TRBJ1-5, with TRBD1 as a possible D gene (6 bases). The CDR3 consists of 14 residues. CDR1 is SGDLS, CDR2 YYNGEE, per germline. V dropped 3 bases and J dropped 4 bases, with 11 bases sitting between them.

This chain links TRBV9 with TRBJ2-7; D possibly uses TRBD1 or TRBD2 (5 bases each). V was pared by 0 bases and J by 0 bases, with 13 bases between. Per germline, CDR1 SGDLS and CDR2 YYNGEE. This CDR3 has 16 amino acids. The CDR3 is CASSVGLGVSSYEQYF. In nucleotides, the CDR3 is TGTGCCAGCAGCGTAGGATTGGGGGTCAGCTCCTACGAGCAGTACTTC.

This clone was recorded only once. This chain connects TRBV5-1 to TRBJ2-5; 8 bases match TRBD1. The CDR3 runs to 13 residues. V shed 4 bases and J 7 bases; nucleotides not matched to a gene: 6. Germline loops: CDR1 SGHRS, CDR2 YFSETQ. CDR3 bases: TGCGCCAGCAGCCCGGACAGGGCGAGGACCCAGTACTTC. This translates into CASSPDRARTQYF.

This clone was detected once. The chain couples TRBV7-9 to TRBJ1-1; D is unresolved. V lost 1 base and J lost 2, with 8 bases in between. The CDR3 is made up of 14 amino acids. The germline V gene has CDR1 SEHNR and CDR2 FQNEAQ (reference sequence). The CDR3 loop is CASSLGSHNTEAFF. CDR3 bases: TGTGCCAGCAGCTTAGGTTCTCATAACACTGAAGCTTTCTTT.

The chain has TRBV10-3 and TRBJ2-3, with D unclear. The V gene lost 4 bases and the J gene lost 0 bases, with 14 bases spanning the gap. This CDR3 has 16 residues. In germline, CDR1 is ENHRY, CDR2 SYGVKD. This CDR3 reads CAISGYPVPSTDTQYF. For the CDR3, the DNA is TGTGCCATCAGTGGTTATCCGGTACCTAGCACAGATACGCAGTATTTT.

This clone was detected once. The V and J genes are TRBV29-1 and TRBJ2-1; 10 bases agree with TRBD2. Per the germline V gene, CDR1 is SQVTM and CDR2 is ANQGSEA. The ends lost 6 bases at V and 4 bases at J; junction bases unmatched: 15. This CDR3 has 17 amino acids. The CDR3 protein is CSVGGGLADRVYNEQFF. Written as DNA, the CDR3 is TGCAGCGTGGGCGGCGGACTAGCGGACCGAGTATACAATGAGCAGTTCTTC.

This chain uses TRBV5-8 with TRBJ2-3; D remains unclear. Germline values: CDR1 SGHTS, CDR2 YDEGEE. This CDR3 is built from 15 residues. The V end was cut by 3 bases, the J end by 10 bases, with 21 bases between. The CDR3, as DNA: TGTGCCAGCAGCTGGAGATACGTCGGGCCAGGCGCGCAGTATTTT. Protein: CASSWRYVGPGAQYF.

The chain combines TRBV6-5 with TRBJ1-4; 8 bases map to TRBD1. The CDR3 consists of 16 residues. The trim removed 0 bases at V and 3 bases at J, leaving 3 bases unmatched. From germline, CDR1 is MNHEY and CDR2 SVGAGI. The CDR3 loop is CASSYSPGQANEKLFF. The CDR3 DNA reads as TGTGCCAGCAGTTACTCTCCGGGACAGGCTAATGAAAAACTGTTTTTT.

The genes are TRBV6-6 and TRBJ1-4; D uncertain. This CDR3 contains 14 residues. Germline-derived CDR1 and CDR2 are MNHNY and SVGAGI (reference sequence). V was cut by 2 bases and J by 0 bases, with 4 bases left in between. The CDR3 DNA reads TGTGCCAGCAGTTACGTGTCAACTAATGAAAAACTGTTTTTT. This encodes CASSYVSTNEKLFF.

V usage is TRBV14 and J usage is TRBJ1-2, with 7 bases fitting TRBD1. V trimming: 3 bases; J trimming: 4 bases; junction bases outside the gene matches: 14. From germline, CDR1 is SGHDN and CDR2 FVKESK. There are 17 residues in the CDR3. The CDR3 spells CASSHQRIDRVPYGYTF. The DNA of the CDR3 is TGTGCCAGCAGCCACCAGAGAATAGACAGGGTCCCCTATGGCTACACCTTC.